What follows is one T cell receptor beta chain and its context. The target of this receptor is not known. Nothing much larger sits one base from this clone, and base qualities are not available. The data were obtained in a study of OX40 agonist ivuxolimab in advanced cancers. Looking at the study overall: The costimulatory receptor OX40 (CD134) was targeted by ivuxolimab, a fully human IgG2 agonistic monoclonal antibody. Intravenous ivuxolimab was administered to patients every 2 weeks at six dose levels: 0.01, 0.1, 0.3, 1.5, 3 and 10 mg/kg. Of the roughly 53 patients in dose escalation, around 19 had hepatocellular carcinoma, some 15 had melanoma, 9 had renal cell carcinoma and 9 had head and neck cancer. In the dose-escalation cohort, 70% to 90% of patients were male, and the mean age was roughly 60 years with a range of roughly 20 to 79. Prior anti-PD-1, anti-PD-L1 or anti-CTLA-4 therapy was permitted, and 40% of dose-escalation patients had received checkpoint inhibitors. Three dose-escalation patients achieved partial responses, one with hepatocellular carcinoma and two with cutaneous melanoma. Peripheral TCRbeta sequencing was intended to test whether TCR sequence diversity was altered and clonal T-cell expansion was caused by ivuxolimab. The monotherapy dose-escalation portion (N of about 50 patients) of the phase I ivuxolimab trial is reported in the paper. Points the paper makes about the study in general: Clonal expansion of both CD4+ and CD8+ blood T cells was observed from baseline to week 6 at doses 0.1 to 3.0 mg/kg. The antigen specificity of the peripheral T cells that underwent clonal expansion was not determined. In partial responders in the 0.1-3.0 mg/kg groups, normalized peripheral clonal expansion was found to be among the lowest, especially among CD8+ T cells. On average, CD8+ T cells showed more expanded clones than CD4+ T cells after ivuxolimab. Low levels of normalized T-cell clonal expansion were also seen in some patients who did not respond.

The trial excluded patients who had a history of autoimmune disease or who were on systemic immunosuppression. Peripheral blood for TCR sequencing was collected from all dose cohorts at baseline, on cycle 4 day 1, and on cycle 7 day 1. The samples were taken from a phase I, first-in-human, multicenter, open-label dose-escalation trial of ivuxolimab. Adults with locally advanced or metastatic head and neck squamous cell, hepatocellular, melanoma or renal cell carcinoma were enrolled in the trial. CD4+ and CD8+ T cells were sorted separately from peripheral blood before TCR sequencing. The CDR1 and CDR2 encoded by the germline V gene are MNHNS and SASEGT. The CDR3 starts with the cysteine, ends with the phenylalanine, and has 13 residues. Only CDR3 DNA remains: 39 bases, in frame from the first base. The V end loses 5 bases and the J end loses 7 bases, and a stretch of 14 bases separates them. For sequencing of the TCRbeta CDR3 region, genomic DNA was extracted from the sorted cells. The immunoSEQ Assay was used for sequencing of TCRbeta CDR3 regions. Held by TCRdb, this immuneACCESS table contains in-frame sequences only and omits some clones. Under half of the omission traces to an unresolved V gene where checked; the cause of the rest is unknown. The sample table shows about 98,000 clones, and 85% to 95% are seen once. The top ten hold around 0.25% of the sample.

Here the chain combines TRBV6-1 and TRBJ1-2, with the D gene uncertain. This TCR was recovered from an adult with an advanced solid tumor such as melanoma, head and neck, liver or kidney cancer. Source: CD4+ or CD8+ T cells sorted from blood, taken in a trial of the OX40 agonist ivuxolimab. The nucleotide sequence is TGTGCCAGCAGTAACCGGGCCACGGGTGGCTACACCTTC. Its amino acids are CASSNRATGGYTF.